Presented here are 10 T cell receptor beta chains from one specimen sequenced in a study of cytomegalovirus exposure and HLA in healthy donors. Primers included in the PCR were 60 Vbeta and 13 Jbeta primers. Repertoires were generated with immunoSEQ multiplex PCR, while TCRdb's copy carries only in-frame clones and drops some. Of 140,000 to 150,000 clones detected, 60% to 80% appear once; the ten largest clones hold about 3.7%. The sample was PBMCs. The receptors come from a male donor in good health and CMV-seronegative.

The chain has TRBV7-9 and TRBJ2-3, with 7 nucleotides matching TRBD1. CDR1 is SEHNR, CDR2 FQNEAQ, per germline (reference sequence). The junction had 11 bases not matched to a gene; V was cut back by 6 bases and J by 5 bases. The CDR3 consists of 15 residues. The CDR3 here is CASSPDRVLGDTQYF. For the CDR3, the DNA is TGTGCCAGCAGTCCTGACAGGGTCCTTGGAGATACGCAGTATTTT.

V and J are TRBV5-4 and TRBJ2-5; D remains ambiguous. V dropped 0 bases and J dropped 7 bases, with 10 bases sitting between them. The length of the CDR3 is 13 residues. The germline CDR1 and CDR2 sequences are SGHNT and YYREEE (reference sequence). The CDR3 DNA is TGTGCCAGCAGCTTGGACTTTTCAGGGACCCAGTACTTC. Translated, it gives CASSLDFSGTQYF.

The V and J genes are TRBV6-4 and TRBJ1-1; the match to TRBD1 covers 11 bases. The CDR3 contains 14 residues. Germline V gene sequence: CDR1 MRHNA, CDR2 SNTAGT. V lost 5 bases and J lost 4; bases outside the gene matches: 3. The CDR3 sequence is CASSPGTGGTEAFF. The CDR3 nucleotides are TGTGCCAGCAGTCCCGGGACAGGGGGCACTGAAGCTTTCTTT.

The V and J genes are TRBV6-5 and TRBJ2-3; D possibly corresponds to TRBD1 (5 bases). The length of the CDR3 is 13 residues. Germline loops: CDR1 MNHEY, CDR2 SVGAGI. Trimming pared 2 bases from V and 5 bases from J, leaving 8 bases between. DNA of the CDR3: TGTGCCAGCAGTTACCGCAGGGAAGATACGCAGTATTTT. It specifies CASSYRREDTQYF.

V and J are TRBV27 and TRBJ2-1; TRBD2 matches 14 bases. Germline V gene data show CDR1 as MNHEY and CDR2 as SMNVEV (reference sequence). This CDR3 is 14 amino acids long. J was trimmed by 7 bases and V by 6 bases; bases with no gene match: 2. CDR3 loop: CASRTSGRGNEQFF. The DNA for the CDR3 is TGTGCCAGCAGGACTAGCGGGAGGGGTAATGAGCAGTTCTTC.

The chain recombines TRBV11-2 with TRBJ2-5; 12 bases fit TRBD2. The DNA end is a closer match to TRBJ2-7, so the J assignment may be wrong. The length of the CDR3 is 16 residues. CDR1 and CDR2 (germline): SGHAT, FQNNGV. The CDR3 spells CASSPRTSGISYEQYF. In DNA, the CDR3 is TGTGCCAGCAGCCCACGGACTAGCGGGATCTCCTACGAGCAGTACTTC.

This clone has just one count. The chain is built from TRBV19 and TRBJ2-3, with 11 bases fitting TRBD1. Per germline, CDR1 LNHDA and CDR2 SQIVND (reference sequence). The CDR3 contains 18 residues. The V gene end was trimmed by 4 bases and the J gene end by 0 bases; junction bases not matched to a gene: 9. The DNA of the CDR3 is TGTGCCAGTAGTACGGACAGGGGGCCCTTCTCTAGCACAGATACGCAGTATTTT. Translating gives CASSTDRGPFSSTDTQYF.

The rearrangement joins TRBV6-1 to TRBJ1-6; no definite D call. Trimming took 1 base from V and 14 from J, leaving 6 bases between them. The CDR3 length is 11 residues. Germline V gene data show CDR1 as MNHNS and CDR2 as SASEGT. The CDR3 coding sequence is TGTGCCAGCAGTGAAGAGCCATCCCTCCACTTT. This gives the protein CASSEEPSLHF.

There are a few counts of this clone. One end of the junction fails to match germline, which may point to a read error. V and J are TRBV7-2 and TRBJ1-2; 7 positions match TRBD1. The germline V gene has CDR1 SGHTA and CDR2 FQGNSA. There are 17 residues in the CDR3. The CDR3 here is CASILGGTAGGNYGYTF. CDR3 DNA sequence: TGTGCCAGCATCTTAGGGGGGACAGCGGGGGGGAACTATGGCTACACCTTC.

CDR3 coding DNA: TGTGCCAGCAGTGAAGGGGCTAGCGGGAGCACAGATACGCAGTATTTT. This translates into CASSEGASGSTDTQYF. V usage is TRBV25-1 and J usage is TRBJ2-3; 8 positions agree with TRBD2. V shed 2 bases and J 0 bases; nucleotides not matched to a gene: 4. The CDR3 is 16 amino acids. The germline V gene has CDR1 MGHDK and CDR2 SYGVNS. Full variable domain (missing parts from reference TRBV25-1 and TRBJ2-3): EADIYQTPRYLVIGTGKKITLECSQTMGHDKMYWYQQDPGMELHLIHYSYGVNSTEKGDLSSESTVSRIRTEHFPLTLESARPSHTSQYLCASSEGASGSTDTQYFGPGTRLTVL.